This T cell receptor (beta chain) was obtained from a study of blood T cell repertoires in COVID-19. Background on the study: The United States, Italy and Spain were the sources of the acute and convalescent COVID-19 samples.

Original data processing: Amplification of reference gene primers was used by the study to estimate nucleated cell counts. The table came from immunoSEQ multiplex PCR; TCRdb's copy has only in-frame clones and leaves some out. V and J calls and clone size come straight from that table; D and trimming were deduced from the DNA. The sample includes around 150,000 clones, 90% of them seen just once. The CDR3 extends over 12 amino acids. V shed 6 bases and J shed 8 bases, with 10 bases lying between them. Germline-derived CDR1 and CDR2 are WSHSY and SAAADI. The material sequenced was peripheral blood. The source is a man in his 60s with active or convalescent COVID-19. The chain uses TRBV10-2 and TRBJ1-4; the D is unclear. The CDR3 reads CASSAPGEKLFF. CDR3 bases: TGCGCCAGCAGCGCCCCAGGAGAAAAACTGTTTTTT.